These 22 T cell receptor beta chains were all obtained from the same sample, sequenced in a study of blood T cell repertoires in COVID-19 (TCRdb year 2020). Library prep was done by the immunoSEQ multiplex PCR assay. TCRdb carries this immuneACCESS record with in-frame sequences only. Its versions omit some clonotypes, under half of them owing to an unresolved V gene in the studies checked, with the rest unexplained. For this sample the table gives approximately 85,000 clones, of which just over 85% were detected only once. Together, the top ten hold 25% to 35% of the sample. Input material: peripheral blood. These TCRs come from a middle-aged man with active or convalescent COVID-19.

The chain links TRBV27 to TRBJ1-2; 9 nucleotides match TRBD1. The CDR3 covers 20 residues. Per germline, CDR1 MNHEY and CDR2 SMNVEV (reference sequence). V lost 6 bases, J lost 5 bases, and 25 bases stayed unmatched. In DNA, the CDR3 is TGTGCCAGCAGCCGGCGGAGATCTGGGACAGGGTACTACCCTGAGTATGGCTACACCTTC. Protein sequence: CASSRRRSGTGYYPEYGYTF.

This chain joins TRBV18 and TRBJ2-1; TRBD2 aligns across 7 bases. CDR1 is KGHSH and CDR2 is LQKENI in the germline V gene. V was pared by 1 base and J by 5 bases, with 14 bases of the junction left unmatched. The CDR3 contains 18 residues. The CDR3 is CASSPRRQSGRVDNEQFF. CDR3 DNA: TGTGCCAGCTCACCACGACGACAATCGGGGAGGGTGGACAATGAGCAGTTCTTC. Full variable domain (outside the CDR3, taken from reference TRBV18 and TRBJ2-1): NAGVMQNPRHLVRRRGQEARLRCSPMKGHSHVYWYRQLPEEGLKFMVYLQKENIIDESGMPKERFSAEFPKEGPSILRIQQVVRGDSAAYFCASSPRRQSGRVDNEQFFGPGTRLTVL.

The rearrangement uses TRBV2 and TRBJ2-5, with 9 bases fitting TRBD1. Germline values: CDR1 SNHLY, CDR2 FYNNEI. This CDR3 region has 14 residues. Trimming at V came to 6 bases and at J to 4 bases, leaving 6 bases not matched to a gene. For the CDR3, the DNA is TGTGCCAGCAGACAGGACAGGGGTCGAGAGACCCAGTACTTC. This codes for CASRQDRGRETQYF. Full variable domain (missing parts from reference TRBV2 and TRBJ2-5): EPEVTQTPSHQVTQMGQEVILRCVPISNHLYFYWYRQILGQKVEFLVSFYNNEISEKSEIFDDQFSVERPDGSNFTLKIRSTKLEDSAMYFCASRQDRGRETQYFGPGTRLLVL.

This chain connects TRBV15 to TRBJ2-3; D ambiguous. This CDR3 is built from 14 residues. Germline V gene data show CDR1 as LNHNV and CDR2 as YYDKDF (reference sequence). V was cut by 1 base and J by 8 bases, with 13 bases left in between. In DNA form, the CDR3 reads TGTGCCACCAGCAGAGGAGCAGGTTCGGCTACGCAGTATTTT. It specifies CATSRGAGSATQYF.

The chain employs TRBV5-1 and TRBJ2-7; 8 bases are shared with TRBD1. V lost 4 bases and J lost 2; bases outside the gene matches: 5. The CDR3 sequence is 14 residues long. Germline values: CDR1 SGHRS, CDR2 YFSETQ. CDR3 in amino acids: CASSPTGVTYEQYF. Written as DNA, the CDR3 is TGCGCCAGCAGCCCGACAGGGGTCACCTACGAGCAGTACTTC.

The V call is TRBV2, the J call TRBJ2-3; 10 bases agree with TRBD1. Germline V CDR1 and CDR2: SNHLY, FYNNEI. CDR3 size: 15 residues. J gave up 3 bases and V 5 bases, and 5 bases lay outside the gene matches. The CDR3 bases are TGTGCCAGCAGTCAGGACAGGGGGAGGACAGATACGCAGTATTTT. This gives the protein CASSQDRGRTDTQYF.

The rearrangement links TRBV6-5 to TRBJ2-1; TRBD2 agrees at 8 bases. The V and J ends lost 2 bases and 7 bases, in that order; junction bases with no gene match: 4. The CDR3 is 14 amino acids. CDR1 MNHEY and CDR2 SVGAGI come from the germline V gene. CDR3 in amino acids: CASSYRGGKNEQFF. The CDR3 DNA reads as TGTGCCAGCAGTTACCGCGGGGGGAAAAATGAGCAGTTCTTC.

The chain joins TRBV6-5 to TRBJ2-5, with D perhaps matching TRBD2 (6 bases). Germline V gene data show CDR1 as MNHEY and CDR2 as SVGAGI. This CDR3 spans 14 amino acids. V lost 10 bases and J 0 bases, leaving 15 bases between the germline ends. CDR3 loop: CATKPRDYQETQYF. The DNA for the CDR3 is TGTGCCACGAAACCCAGGGACTACCAAGAGACCCAGTACTTC.

As to this clone: One junction end disagrees with the germline gene, perhaps due to a read error. This chain connects TRBV9 to TRBJ2-5, with TRBD2 identical over 8 bases. This CDR3 contains 15 residues. Germline-derived CDR1 and CDR2 are SGDLS and YYNGEE. As DNA, the CDR3 is TGTGCCACCAGCGTCGACGGGGCGGGGGGAGAGACCCAGTACTTC. As protein: CATSVDGAGGETQYF.

About this clone itself: Germline and junction disagree at one end, which may indicate a read error. The chain is built from TRBV12-5 and TRBJ1-2; D gene uncertain. The CDR3 extends over 14 amino acids. The germline CDR1 and CDR2 sequences are LGHNT and FRNRAP. CDR3 sequence: CASGPATLLTPPFF. DNA of the CDR3: TGTGCTAGTGGTCCGGCGACACTTTTAACTCCCCCCTTCTTC.

This CDR3 is CASSPSGGGLGETQYF. The CDR3 DNA sequence: TGTGCCAGCAGCCCTAGCGGGGGGGGACTTGGAGAGACCCAGTACTTC. This sequence joins TRBV7-2 and TRBJ2-5; 12 bases align to TRBD2. Germline CDR1 and CDR2: SGHTA and FQGNSA. CDR3 length: 16 amino acids. V lost 5 bases and J lost 4; bases outside the gene matches: 8.

The chain uses TRBV5-4 and TRBJ2-5, with D possibly matching TRBD2 (7 bases). CDR1 SGHNT and CDR2 YYREEE come from the germline V gene (reference sequence). V shed 4 bases and J shed 4 bases, with 20 bases lying between them. This CDR3 has 16 amino acids. The CDR3 loop reads CASSPDGGQKTETQYF. The CDR3 nucleotides are TGTGCCAGCAGCCCGGACGGGGGGCAGAAGACAGAGACCCAGTACTTC.

The V and J genes are TRBV13 and TRBJ1-5, with D unclear. V lost 0 bases and J lost 1, with 10 bases in between. Germline V gives CDR1 PRHDT, CDR2 FYEKMQ (reference sequence). CDR3 length: 16 amino acids. The DNA for the CDR3 is TGTGCCAGCAGCTTAGGCAGTTTCGGGAGCAATCAGCCCCAGCATTTT. Amino acid sequence: CASSLGSFGSNQPQHF.

This clone was counted ten times or more. The rearrangement links TRBV2 to TRBJ1-2; TRBD1 might be the D (6 bases). Trimming cost V 3 bases and J 4 bases, with 9 bases left between them. The CDR3 loop spans 13 amino acids. Germline V CDR1 and CDR2: SNHLY, FYNNEI. The CDR3 sequence: CASSEDSSYGYTF. CDR3 sequence (DNA): TGTGCCAGCAGTGAGGACAGTTCCTATGGCTACACCTTC. Full variable domain (remainder filled in from reference TRBV2 and TRBJ1-2): EPEVTQTPSHQVTQMGQEVILRCVPISNHLYFYWYRQILGQKVEFLVSFYNNEISEKSEIFDDQFSVERPDGSNFTLKIRSTKLEDSAMYFCASSEDSSYGYTFGSGTRLTVV.

The chain recombines TRBV2 with TRBJ1-2; 12 bases map to TRBD1. The germline gives CDR1 SNHLY, CDR2 FYNNEI. J lost 7 bases, V lost 8 bases, and 14 bases had no gene match. This CDR3 is 16 amino acids long. DNA of the CDR3: TGTGCCAGCGGGATGCCCGGGACAGGGGGCGGGAGTGGCTACACCTTC. It is translated as CASGMPGTGGGSGYTF.

The V gene is TRBV30, the J gene TRBJ2-7, with TRBD2 as a possible D gene (5 bases). CDR1 is GTSNPN, CDR2 SVGIG, per germline (reference sequence). The V and J ends lost 2 bases and 1 base respectively, with 6 bases between them. This CDR3 is built from 12 residues. CDR3 bases: TGTGCCTGGAGTCGGGAATCCTACGAGCAGTACTTC. This codes for CAWSRESYEQYF. Using reference TRBV30 and TRBJ2-7 for the parts outside the CDR3, the full variable domain is SQTIHQWPATLVQPVGSPLSLECTVEGTSNPNLYWYRQAAGRGLQLLFYSVGIGQISSEVPQNLSASRPQDRQFILSSKKLLLSDSGFYLCAWSRESYEQYFGPGTRLTVT.

This chain joins TRBV9 and TRBJ2-3; D perhaps matches TRBD1 (5 bases). CDR3 length: 14 residues. V shed 4 bases and J shed 2 bases, with 11 bases lying between them. CDR1 and CDR2 (germline): SGDLS, YYNGEE. The CDR3, as DNA: TGTGCCAGCAGCAGGACACCTACCACAGATACGCAGTATTTT. Protein product: CASSRTPTTDTQYF.

This rearrangement joins TRBV25-1 to TRBJ1-2; no definite D call. Germline CDR1 reads MGHDK; CDR2 reads SYGVNS. The CDR3 is 14 residues long. The V and J ends lost 1 base and 4 bases respectively, with 10 bases between them. The CDR3 DNA sequence: TGTGCCAGCAGTGAATCCCCCACTGGCTATGGCTACACCTTC. Its protein product is CASSESPTGYGYTF.

This chain connects TRBV6-4 to TRBJ1-2, with D possibly being TRBD1 (6 bases). This CDR3 contains 14 residues. Looked up from germline, CDR1 is MRHNA and CDR2 is SNTAGT. With 6 bases removed from V and 2 bases from J, the gap between germline ends came to 13 bases. This chain's CDR3 is CASSLGRGNYGYTF. The CDR3 bases are TGTGCCAGCAGCCTGGGCAGGGGAAACTATGGCTACACCTTC.

CDR3 sequence (DNA): TGTGCCAGCAGTTACTCTACGAGGGGACAGGGCTATGAGCAGTTCTTC. Residues: CASSYSTRGQGYEQFF. The chain employs TRBV6-5 and TRBJ2-1, with 9 bases matching TRBD1. With 0 bases clipped from V and 8 bases from J, the junction kept 8 bases outside the gene matches. The CDR3 sequence is 16 residues long. Germline V gene data show CDR1 as MNHEY and CDR2 as SVGAGI.

This rearrangement joins TRBV2 to TRBJ1-1; the match to TRBD1 covers 7 bases. The trim removed 4 bases at V and 10 bases at J, leaving 6 bases unmatched. The CDR3 consists of 12 residues. In germline, CDR1 is SNHLY, CDR2 FYNNEI. CDR3 bases: TGTGCCAGCAGTGTGAAGGGGGCAGTAGCTTTCTTT. This translates into CASSVKGAVAFF.

The chain has TRBV6-5 and TRBJ2-7; 11 bases align to TRBD2. This CDR3 comprises 14 residues. Losses at the gene ends were 4 bases for V and 4 bases for J; bases not matched to a gene: 3. CDR1 and CDR2 from the germline V gene are MNHEY and SVGAGI. In nucleotides, the CDR3 is TGTGCCAGCAGTTTTAGCGGGGGGGCTTACGAGCAGTACTTC. Amino acids: CASSFSGGAYEQYF.